Listed below are T cell receptor beta chains from one sample, sequenced in a study of T cell responses to AZD1222 COVID-19 vaccine. Libraries were prepared by immunoSEQ multiplex PCR; TCRdb keeps only in-frame clonotypes and omits some of them. The data show 95,000 to 110,000 clones, about 92% seen once. Sample: peripheral blood, taken 28 days after the second AZD1222 dose. Receptors originate from an adult who received the AZD1222 COVID-19 vaccine. Each CDR3 is given with its conserved first and last residue. Fields, in order: V gene, clone size, D gene, J gene, CDR3 DNA, CDR3 protein. A D gene is named only where the DNA matches it firmly. The size of a clone is reported for some rows only, either as once, few or many, or as a class for expanded clones.

>TRBV30|NA|TRBD2|TRBJ2-7
TGTGCCTGGAGTGTACGCCGTGAGACTAGCCCTTACGAGCAGTACTTC
CAWSVRRETSPYEQYF
>TRBV6-2/TRBV6-3|NA|NA|TRBJ1-2
TGTGCCAGCAGTAATGCCGCCGGGCGGAGGGGCTACACCTTC
CASSNAAGRRGYTF
>TRBV3-1/TRBV3-2|NA|NA|TRBJ2-2
TGTGCCAGCAGCCAAGCAGGGGGGACCGGGGAGCTGTTTTTT
CASSQAGGTGELFF
>TRBV29-1|NA|TRBD2|TRBJ2-5
TGCAGCGGCCGGGGGGGGGAAGAGACCCAGTACTTC
CSGRGGEETQYF
>TRBV27|NA|TRBD1|TRBJ1-6
TGTGCCAGCAGTTTTTCCCCACAGGGGGCGTCAGTTCAATCACCCCTCCACTTT
CASSFSPQGASVQSPLHF
>TRBV27|NA|NA|TRBJ2-2
TGTGCCAGCAGTTTATCACAGACGGGAGAGCTGTTTTTT
CASSLSQTGELFF
>TRBV19|NA|NA|TRBJ1-6
TGTGCCAGTAGTATAGCGGCGGGCACGGTATCACCCCTCCACTTT
CASSIAAGTVSPLHF
>TRBV7-2|NA|TRBD2|TRBJ2-1
TGTGCCAGCAGCCCAAATCTCGCAGGACTAGCGGGAGGAGAGCAGTTCTTC
CASSPNLAGLAGGEQFF
>TRBV5-1|NA|NA|TRBJ1-1
TGCGCCAGCAGCTTGGGGGGCGGCCAGGGCTTCGTGACTGAAGCTTTCTTT
CASSLGGGQGFVTEAFF
>TRBV3-1/TRBV3-2|NA|NA|TRBJ1-4
TGTGCCAGCAGCGACAGCGGCATAGGACTCAGCAATGAAAAACTGTTTTTT
CASSDSGIGLSNEKLFF
>TRBV27|NA|TRBD2|TRBJ2-1
TGTGCCAGCAGTCGCCTCAGCGGGAGGCGATACAATGAGCAGTTCTTC
CASSRLSGRRYNEQFF
>TRBV3-1/TRBV3-2|NA|NA|TRBJ2-3
TGTGCCAGCAGCCAAGCTAGCACAGATACGCAGTATTTT
CASSQASTDTQYF
>TRBV28|once|NA|TRBJ1-6
TGTGCCAGCAGAAGTGTGGGTTCACCCCTCCACTTT
CASRSVGSPLHF
>TRBV6-2/TRBV6-3|NA|NA|TRBJ2-2
TGTGCCAGCAGTTACCTTGCCGGGGAGCTGTTTTTT
CASSYLAGELFF
>TRBV27|once|NA|TRBJ2-7
TGTGCCAGCAGTCCCTTGATTAGCAGTGGCTCCTACGAGCAGTACTTC
CASSPLISSGSYEQYF
>TRBV5-6|once|NA|TRBJ1-4
TGTGCCAGCAGCTTGGGTGGTGAAAAACTGTTTTTT
CASSLGGEKLFF
>TRBV5-5|NA|NA|TRBJ1-5
TGTGCCAGCAGCTCCGGATTCGATCAGCCCCAGCATTTT
CASSSGFDQPQHF
>TRBV25-1|NA|TRBD2|TRBJ2-1
TGTGCCAGCAGTAAGCCTGGACTAGCGGGAGCCAATGAGCAGTTCTTC
CASSKPGLAGANEQFF
>TRBV5-1|NA|NA|TRBJ1-1
TGCGCCAGCAGCGGGGTAAACACTGAAGCTTTCTTT
CASSGVNTEAFF
>TRBV7-9|NA|NA|TRBJ2-7
TGTGCCAGCAGCTTAGAGGGCTTCCTGAGCTACTTC
CASSLEGFLSYF
>TRBV27|NA|TRBD1|TRBJ2-2
TGTGCCAGCAAAACCGGGACAGGACTTTTGGGGGCCGGGGAGCTGTTTTTT
CASKTGTGLLGAGELFF
>TRBV6-5|once|NA|TRBJ1-1
TGTGCCAGCAGTTACCCGGCTGGGGGCGCGGAAGCTTTCTTT
CASSYPAGGAEAFF
>TRBV4-2|NA|NA|TRBJ2-7
TGTGCCAGCAGCCAAGATGCCCGGACCTACGAGCAGTACTTC
CASSQDARTYEQYF
>TRBV5-1|once|NA|TRBJ1-1
TGCGCCAGCAAAGTGGACACTGAAGCTTTCTTT
CASKVDTEAFF
>TRBV20-1|NA|NA|TRBJ2-7
TGCAGTGCTAGGGACGCCTACGAGCAGTACTTC
CSARDAYEQYF
>TRBV5-1|NA|NA|TRBJ2-1
TGCGCCAGCAGCTTGTTTCCCCGGACGGTCGGCTCCTACAATGAGCAGTTCTTC
CASSLFPRTVGSYNEQFF
>TRBV3-1/TRBV3-2|once|NA|TRBJ1-2
TGTGCCAGCAGCCAAGATCTCGTCAACTATGGCTACACCTTC
CASSQDLVNYGYTF
>TRBV28|NA|TRBD1|TRBJ1-5
TGTGCCAGCAGTTATCGACAGGGCCATCAGCCCCAGCATTTT
CASSYRQGHQPQHF
>TRBV2|NA|NA|TRBJ1-1
TGTGCCAGCAGTGGAGGTGGTATCCGGGGAGAAGCTTTCTTT
CASSGGGIRGEAFF
>TRBV2|NA|TRBD1|TRBJ1-5
TGTGCCAGCAGCTTTGACAGGGACAATCAGCCCCAGCATTTT
CASSFDRDNQPQHF
>TRBV7-2|NA|TRBD2|TRBJ2-7
TGTGCCAGCAGCTTGGGGGGAGGGCCATACGAGCAGTACTTC
CASSLGGGPYEQYF
>TRBV6-1|once|NA|TRBJ2-6
TGTGCCAGCAGTGAAGGGGTATTCTCTGGGGCCAACGTCCTGACTTTC
CASSEGVFSGANVLTF
>TRBV14|NA|NA|TRBJ2-7
TGTGCCAGCAGCCAGATCGACAGGACACGCTACGAGCAGTACTTC
CASSQIDRTRYEQYF
>TRBV28|NA|NA|TRBJ2-7
TGTGCCAGCAGCGGCCCCGGAAACTACGAGCAGTACTTC
CASSGPGNYEQYF
>TRBV12-3/TRBV12-4|NA|NA|TRBJ1-5
TGTGCCAGCAGTGACAGGAGCAATCAGCCCCAGCATTTT
CASSDRSNQPQHF
>TRBV4-2|once|TRBD1|TRBJ1-3
TGTGCCAGCAGCCAAGAACTCGGGACAGTCTCTGGAAACACCATATATTTT
CASSQELGTVSGNTIYF
>TRBV11-3|once|NA|TRBJ1-2
TGTGCCAGCAGCCAGGGGAACTATGGCTACACCTTC
CASSQGNYGYTF
>TRBV7-2|NA|NA|TRBJ2-1
TGTGCCAGTGCCGACCGGATCAAGGGGAATGAGCAGTTCTTC
CASADRIKGNEQFF
>TRBV10-3|NA|TRBD2|TRBJ2-3
TGTGCCATCAGATTACTAGCGGGAGACACAGATACGCAGTATTTT
CAIRLLAGDTDTQYF
>TRBV5-5|NA|TRBD1|TRBJ2-3
TGTGCCAGCAGCTTGGGGACAGGGGGAAACACAGATACGCAGTATTTT
CASSLGTGGNTDTQYF
>TRBV2|NA|TRBD1|TRBJ2-7
TGTGCCAGCAGTGAAGGGGGGACAGGGCTCTACGAGCAGTACTTC
CASSEGGTGLYEQYF
>TRBV29-1|NA|NA|TRBJ2-1
TGCAGCGTTGAATTTTACAATGAGCAGTTCTTC
CSVEFYNEQFF
>TRBV7-7|once|TRBD1|TRBJ2-2
TGTGCTAGCAGCCCCGGGACAGGGAACACCGGGGAGCTGTTTTTT
CASSPGTGNTGELFF
>TRBV4-1|once|TRBD2|TRBJ2-3
TGCGCCAGCAGCCAAGATCTCCGCGGGGGGGCGGCCGATACGCAGTATTTT
CASSQDLRGGAADTQYF
>TRBV19|once|TRBD2|TRBJ2-5
TGTGCCAGTAGGCCCCCCCTGGGGCGGGGGGAGACCCAGTACTTC
CASRPPLGRGETQYF
>TRBV7-8|NA|NA|TRBJ1-4
TGTGCCAGCAGCACGGCAGGGGCTGAAGGCGAAAAACTGTTTTTT
CASSTAGAEGEKLFF
>TRBV7-6|NA|NA|TRBJ2-7
TGTGCCAGCAGCTTAGATCCCTCGGACCCCAGAGCCTTC
CASSLDPSDPRAF
>TRBV28|NA|TRBD1|TRBJ2-7
TGTGCCAGCAGCTTAGGACAGGTCTACGAGCAGTACTTC
CASSLGQVYEQYF
>TRBV7-9|NA|NA|TRBJ2-7
TGTGCCAGCAGCTTAGCGGGAGATGTGTGGGAGCAGTACTTC
CASSLAGDVWEQYF
>TRBV27|NA|NA|TRBJ1-5
TGTGCCACCGCTCTCGACAATTCCAATCAGCCCCAGCATTTT
CATALDNSNQPQHF